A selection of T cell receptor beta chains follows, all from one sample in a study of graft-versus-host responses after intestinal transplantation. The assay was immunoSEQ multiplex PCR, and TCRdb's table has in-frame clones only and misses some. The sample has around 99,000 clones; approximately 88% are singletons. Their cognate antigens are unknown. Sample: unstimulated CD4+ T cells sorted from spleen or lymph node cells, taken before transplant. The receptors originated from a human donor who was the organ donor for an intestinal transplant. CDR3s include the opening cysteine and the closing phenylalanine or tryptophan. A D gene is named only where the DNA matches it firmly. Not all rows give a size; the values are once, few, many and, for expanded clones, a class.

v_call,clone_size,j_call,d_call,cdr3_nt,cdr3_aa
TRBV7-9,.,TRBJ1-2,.,TGTGCCAGCAGCTTAATGGACTATGGCTACACCTTC,CASSLMDYGYTF
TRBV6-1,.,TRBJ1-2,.,TGTGCCAGCAGTGAATTCATGGGTTCCACTAACTATGGCTACACCTTC,CASSEFMGSTNYGYTF
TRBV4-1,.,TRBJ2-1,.,TGCGCCAGCAGCCAAGCGGGGCGAAGGGTATCCCTCAATGAGCAGTTCTTC,CASSQAGRRVSLNEQFF
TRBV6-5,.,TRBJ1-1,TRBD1,TGTGCCAGCAGCTCAGACAGGGGAATCACTGAAGCTTTCTTT,CASSSDRGITEAFF
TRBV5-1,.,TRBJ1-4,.,TGCGCCAGCAGCTTGTGGGGAACTAATGAAAAACTGTTTTTT,CASSLWGTNEKLFF
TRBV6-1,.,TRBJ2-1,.,TGTGCCAGCACCAAGGGGGTAAATGAGCAGTTCTTC,CASTKGVNEQFF
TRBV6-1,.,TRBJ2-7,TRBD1,TGTGCCAGCAGTGGGGGACAGGCTGATACCTACGAGCAGTACTTC,CASSGGQADTYEQYF
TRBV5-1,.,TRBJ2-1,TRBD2,TGCGCCAGCAGCTTCGCCGGACTAGCCTACAATGAGCAGTTCTTC,CASSFAGLAYNEQFF
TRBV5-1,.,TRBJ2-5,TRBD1,TGCGCCAGCAGAGACCCACAGGGGGCGGGGGAGACCCAGTACTTC,CASRDPQGAGETQYF
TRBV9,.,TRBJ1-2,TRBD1,TGTGCCAGCAGCGTAGGACAGGGGGGTGGCTACACCTTC,CASSVGQGGGYTF
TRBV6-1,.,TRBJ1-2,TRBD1,TGTGCCAGCAGTGAATCTCCCGTGGGACAGGGGACAGGCTACACCTTC,CASSESPVGQGTGYTF
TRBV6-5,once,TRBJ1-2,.,TGTGCCAGCAATAGGATCCAGATCGGTCATGGCTACACCTTC,CASNRIQIGHGYTF
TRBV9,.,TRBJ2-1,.,TGTGCCAGCAGCCCCCGAGGCGGGGTAACCTACAATGAGCAGTTCTTC,CASSPRGGVTYNEQFF
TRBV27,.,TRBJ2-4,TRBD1,TGTGCCAGCAGTTTGACAGGGTATAGAGGCATTCAGTACTTC,CASSLTGYRGIQYF
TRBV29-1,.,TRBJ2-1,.,TGCAGCGTTTGGGGTGGCTCCTACAATGAGCAGTTCTTC,CSVWGGSYNEQFF
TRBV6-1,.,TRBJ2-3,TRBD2,TGTGCCAGCAGTGCGACTAGCGGGGGGTGGACAGATACGCAGTATTTT,CASSATSGGWTDTQYF
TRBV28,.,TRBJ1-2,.,TGTGCCAGCAGTTCAGGGTCCGGCTTATATGGCTACACCTTC,CASSSGSGLYGYTF
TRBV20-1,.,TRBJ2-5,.,TGCAGTGCAGGGACTTCTGGAACCCAGTACTTC,CSAGTSGTQYF
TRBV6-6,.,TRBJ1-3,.,TGTGCCAGCAAGGTTCAGGGTAGGGGAAACACCATATATTTT,CASKVQGRGNTIYF
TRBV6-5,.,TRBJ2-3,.,TGTGCCAGCAGGCCACAGGGCCATCGCACAGATACGCAGTATTTT,CASRPQGHRTDTQYF
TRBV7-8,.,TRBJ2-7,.,TGTGCCAGCAGCTTAGTTTCGTCGAGGGCCGGCGAGCAGTACTTC,CASSLVSSRAGEQYF
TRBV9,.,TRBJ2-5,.,TGTGCCAGCAGCTCTGGGACTGGCCCCCGCTATCGAGAGACCCAGTACTTC,CASSSGTGPRYRETQYF